This entry concerns a single T cell receptor beta chain. This sample was taken from a study of T cell changes during pregnancy in multiple sclerosis. Produced via immunoSEQ multiplex PCR; TCRdb's table is partial and in-frame only. The data hold around 30,000 clones, with approximately 90% observed a single time. The receptor was derived from a female donor with multiple sclerosis, enrolled in a pregnancy study. The sequencing here drew on CD8+ T cells from peripheral blood mononuclear cells, taken before pregnancy.

CDR3 amino acids: CASSEAGQTNQETQYF. The CDR3 DNA follows: TGTGCCAGCAGTGAAGCGGGACAGACGAACCAAGAGACCCAGTACTTC. The rearrangement joins TRBV2 to TRBJ2-5, with 7 bases matching TRBD1. Germline V lookup: CDR1 SNHLY, CDR2 FYNNEI. Trimming took 0 bases from V and 0 from J; bases not matched to a gene: 4. The CDR3 has 16 residues.